Each of the 27 T cell receptor beta chains below was sequenced from the same sample in a study of blood T cell repertoires in COVID-19. Only in-frame clones appear in the TCRdb table, and some are missing; sequencing was by immunoSEQ multiplex PCR. The sample shows some 390,000 clones, under 90% of them seen only once. The sequenced material came from PBMCs or T cells enriched from blood (not recorded which). All receptors come from a woman between 25 and 40 years old who had recovered from COVID-19.

The chain combines TRBV6-2 or TRBV6-3 with TRBJ1-4; TRBD1 might be the D (6 bases). Per the germline V gene, CDR1 is MNHEY and CDR2 is SVGEGT. The CDR3 runs 14 residues. The V gene lost 5 bases and the J gene lost 10 bases, with 17 bases spanning the gap. This chain's CDR3 is CASSPHQGQGKLFF. The CDR3 DNA is TGTGCCAGCAGTCCCCACCAGGGACAAGGAAAACTGTTTTTT.

This chain uses TRBV5-4 with TRBJ1-2; D is undetermined. The ends were cut back, 0 bases at V and 4 bases at J, with 7 bases in the middle. Germline assignment: CDR1 SGHNT and CDR2 YYREEE (reference sequence). This CDR3 has 13 amino acids. The CDR3 sequence is CASSLDQVYGYTF. The CDR3 bases are TGTGCCAGCAGCTTGGACCAGGTCTATGGCTACACCTTC.

This sequence joins TRBV5-4 and TRBJ1-2; TRBD1 is a possible D gene (5 bases). The CDR3 extends over 13 amino acids. V was shortened by 4 bases and J by 6 bases, with 13 bases between the two germline ends. From germline, CDR1 is SGHNT and CDR2 YYREEE (reference sequence). The CDR3 DNA sequence: TGTGCCAGCAGCCCGGGGGATTCAAATGGCTACACCTTC. Its translation is CASSPGDSNGYTF.

The gene calls are TRBV4-3 and TRBJ1-2, with 7 nucleotides matching TRBD1. The germline gives CDR1 LGHNA, CDR2 YSLEER. Trimming took 3 bases from V and 5 from J; bases not matched to a gene: 12. This CDR3 comprises 16 residues. CDR3: CASSQSRDSGLYGYTF. The CDR3 DNA reads TGCGCCAGCAGCCAGAGCAGGGACAGCGGCCTTTATGGCTACACCTTC.

V usage is TRBV3-1 (or the pseudogene TRBV3-2) and J usage is TRBJ1-2; 9 bases line up with TRBD1. Germline CDR1 is LGHDT and CDR2 is YNNKEL (reference sequence). The CDR3 is 19 amino acids. Trimming removed 0 bases from V and 0 bases from J; junction bases left unmatched: 11. The CDR3 is CASSQDGEGQGLSNYGYTF. The CDR3, as DNA: TGTGCCAGCAGCCAAGATGGAGAGGGACAGGGACTATCTAACTATGGCTACACCTTC.

The chain links TRBV6-2 or TRBV6-3 to TRBJ1-3, with D uncertain. In germline, CDR1 is MNHEY, CDR2 SVGEGT. V was clipped by 5 bases and J by 0 bases, with 11 bases between them. The CDR3 is 15 residues long. As DNA, the CDR3 is TGTGCCAGCAGTCGGCCGGAGAGCTCTGGAAACACCATATATTTT. Protein product: CASSRPESSGNTIYF.

This chain links TRBV25-1 with TRBJ1-2; maybe TRBD1 (6 bases). V was shortened by 2 bases and J by 7 bases, with 20 bases between the two germline ends. This CDR3 region has 16 residues. Germline lookup yields CDR1 MGHDK and CDR2 SYGVNS. The CDR3 spells CASSEPDLRGAGGYTF. CDR3 DNA sequence: TGTGCCAGCAGTGAACCCGACCTGCGGGGGGCCGGTGGCTACACCTTC.

V gene TRBV10-1 combines with J gene TRBJ1-1; D unresolved. V dropped 1 base and J dropped 3 bases, with 18 bases sitting between them. The CDR3 runs 17 residues. Germline V gene sequence: CDR1 WNHNN, CDR2 SYGVQD (reference sequence). Here the CDR3 reads CASSEYSSGYPHTEAFF. The DNA for the CDR3 is TGCGCCAGCAGTGAGTATAGCAGCGGGTATCCCCACACTGAAGCTTTCTTT.

This chain connects TRBV24-1 to TRBJ2-1, with 12 bases identical to TRBD2. The junction had 5 bases not matched to a gene; V was cut back by 5 bases and J by 1 base. Germline assignment: CDR1 KGHDR and CDR2 SFDVKD. The CDR3 consists of 17 residues. This chain's CDR3 is CATSGGTSGSSYNEQFF. The CDR3 DNA follows: TGTGCCACCAGTGGTGGGACTAGCGGGTCATCCTACAATGAGCAGTTCTTC.

This clone was seen just once. V gene TRBV2 combines with J gene TRBJ2-1; 11 nucleotides agree with TRBD2. The CDR3 is made up of 15 amino acids. Germline values: CDR1 SNHLY, CDR2 FYNNEI. The V gene end was trimmed by 1 base and the J gene end by 10 bases; junction bases not matched to a gene: 6. As DNA, the CDR3 is TGTGCCAGCAGTGAAGAGGGACTAGCGGCAGGAGAGCAGTTCTTC. It encodes CASSEEGLAAGEQFF.

The chain has TRBV7-9 and TRBJ2-3; TRBD1 aligns across 9 bases. Germline CDR1 reads SEHNR; CDR2 reads FQNEAQ (reference sequence). The ends lost 10 bases at V and 2 bases at J; junction bases unmatched: 7. CDR3 length: 14 amino acids. CDR3 nucleotides: TGTGCCACATCCGGACAGGGGTCCACAGATACGCAGTATTTT. Translated, it gives CATSGQGSTDTQYF.

The V and J genes are TRBV7-9 and TRBJ1-1, with TRBD1 matching 7 bases. CDR1 is SEHNR, CDR2 FQNEAQ, per germline (reference sequence). The V gene end was trimmed by 2 bases and the J gene end by 1 base; junction bases not matched to a gene: 10. CDR3 length: 17 residues. Here the CDR3 DNA reads TGTGCCAGCAGCTTAAGGGGGCAGCTCATCTCGAACACTGAAGCTTTCTTT. It encodes CASSLRGQLISNTEAFF. Full variable domain (outside the CDR3, taken from reference TRBV7-9 and TRBJ1-1): DTGVSQNPRHKITKRGQNVTFRCDPISEHNRLYWYRQTLGQGPEFLTYFQNEAQLEKSRLLSDRFSAERPKGSFSTLEIQRTEQGDSAMYLCASSLRGQLISNTEAFFGQGTRLTVV.

The table lists this clone with many counts. The rearrangement uses TRBV19 and TRBJ2-5; 9 bases are shared with TRBD2. The CDR3 has 16 amino acids. CDR1 and CDR2 from the germline V gene are LNHDA and SQIVND (reference sequence). Trimming removed 2 bases from V and 2 bases from J; junction bases left unmatched: 6. In nucleotides, the CDR3 is TGTGCCAGTAGTATAAGTAGCGGGGGACCACAAGAGACCCAGTACTTC. Translating it yields CASSISSGGPQETQYF.

This chain joins TRBV12-2 and TRBJ1-1; TRBD1 is the table's D call, not checked against the DNA. TRBV12-2 represents a pseudogene. The CDR3 sequence is 16 residues long. CDR3 residues: CASRLATQGSYTEAFF. Here the CDR3 DNA reads TGTGCAAGTCGCTTAGCGACTCAGGGTAGTTATACTGAAGCTTTCTTT.

The rearrangement uses TRBV6-5 and TRBJ1-2; TRBD1 matches 7 bases. Germline CDR1 MNHEY, CDR2 SVGAGI. V trimming: 6 bases; J trimming: 3 bases; junction bases outside the gene matches: 7. The CDR3 runs 14 residues. CDR3 coding DNA: TGTGCCAGCAGATTAACAGGGGTGGACTATGGCTACACCTTC. It yields the protein CASRLTGVDYGYTF.

This clone was observed a few times. This chain links TRBV11-2 with TRBJ2-1; 8 bases fit TRBD1. There are 14 residues in the CDR3. With V trimmed by 4 bases and J by 8 bases, 7 bases remained unmatched. CDR1 and CDR2 (germline): SGHAT, FQNNGV. CDR3 sequence (DNA): TGTGCCAGCAGCTCTAATCAGGGGGCGGATGAGCAGTTCTTC. Its protein product is CASSSNQGADEQFF.

V usage is TRBV12-5 and J usage is TRBJ1-1, with D possibly being TRBD1 (5 bases). Germline V gives CDR1 LGHNT, CDR2 FRNRAP. The CDR3 contains 13 residues. V lost 6 bases to trimming and J lost 4 bases, with 12 bases between them. Here the CDR3 reads CASGNVGGTEAFF. The CDR3 nucleotides are TGTGCTAGTGGGAACGTCGGGGGCACTGAAGCTTTCTTT.

This chain connects TRBV18 to TRBJ1-2, with D possibly matching TRBD1 (6 bases). The CDR3 runs 13 residues. Germline values: CDR1 KGHSH, CDR2 LQKENI. Trimming stripped 3 bases from V and 5 bases from J, with 10 bases between. In DNA, the CDR3 is TGTGCCAGCTCACCGGACAGCCAATATGGCTACACCTTC. It yields the protein CASSPDSQYGYTF.

V usage is TRBV5-1 and J usage is TRBJ2-1; D possibly corresponds to TRBD1 (5 bases). Germline CDR1 SGHRS, CDR2 YFSETQ. The CDR3 loop spans 15 amino acids. Trimming removed 5 bases at V and 2 bases at J, with 14 bases between. This chain's CDR3 is CASSFDSYPYNEQFF. CDR3 DNA sequence: TGCGCCAGCAGTTTCGACAGCTATCCCTACAATGAGCAGTTCTTC.

This chain connects TRBV4-1 to TRBJ1-3; a weak D match, TRBD1 (6 bases). The CDR3 has 19 residues. V was pared by 0 bases and J by 2 bases, with 20 bases between. From germline, CDR1 is MGHRA and CDR2 YSYEKL. DNA for the CDR3: TGCGCCAGCAGCCAAGATATCGGGGGGGGCTCTTGGACTGGAAACACCATATATTTT. This gives the protein CASSQDIGGGSWTGNTIYF.

V usage is TRBV5-6 and J usage is TRBJ1-2, with TRBD1 as a possible D gene (5 bases). The CDR3 spans 14 residues. Trimming pared 1 base from V and 3 bases from J, leaving 10 bases between. The germline CDR1 and CDR2 sequences are SGHDT and YYEEEE. In DNA, the CDR3 is TGTGCCAGCAGCTTGCTTCAGGGCGACTATGGCTACACCTTC. This gives the protein CASSLLQGDYGYTF.

The chain couples TRBV28 to TRBJ1-1; weak D call: TRBD1 (5 bases). Germline CDR1 MDHEN, CDR2 SYDVKM. The germline V and J ends were trimmed by 4 bases and 4 bases, with 10 bases remaining between them. CDR3 length: 13 residues. In DNA form, the CDR3 reads TGTGCCAGCAGTTGGGGCGTGGGCACTGAAGCTTTCTTT. This encodes CASSWGVGTEAFF. Complete variable domain (other parts from reference TRBV28 and TRBJ1-1): DVKVTQSSRYLVKRTGEKVFLECVQDMDHENMFWYRQDPGLGLRLIYFSYDVKMKEKGDIPEGYSVSREKKERFSLILESASTNQTSMYLCASSWGVGTEAFFGQGTRLTVV.

V gene TRBV10-3 combines with J gene TRBJ2-7, with 8 bases lining up with TRBD1. V lost 10 bases and J lost 2; bases outside the gene matches: 4. Germline V gene data show CDR1 as ENHRY and CDR2 as SYGVKD. This CDR3 contains 12 residues. This CDR3 reads CATRQGPYEQYF. The CDR3 nucleotides are TGTGCCACCCGACAGGGGCCCTACGAGCAGTACTTC.

The rearrangement uses TRBV5-1 and TRBJ2-5; TRBD2 agrees at 7 bases. V lost 4 bases to trimming and J lost 5 bases; unmatched junction nucleotides: 8. The CDR3 loop spans 14 amino acids. CDR1 and CDR2 (germline): SGHRS, YFSETQ. Here the CDR3 DNA reads TGCGCCAGCAGCCTGGAGCTAGCGGAGGAGACCCAGTACTTC. The encoded protein is CASSLELAEETQYF.

This rearrangement joins TRBV18 to TRBJ2-5; 9 bases are a match to TRBD2. In germline, CDR1 is KGHSH, CDR2 LQKENI. The CDR3 length is 16 residues. With V trimmed by 5 bases and J by 1 base, 8 bases remained unmatched. CDR3 in amino acids: CASSSIRSGSQETQYF. CDR3 coding DNA: TGTGCCAGCTCATCTATCCGTAGCGGGAGCCAAGAGACCCAGTACTTC.

V usage is TRBV3-1 (or the pseudogene TRBV3-2) and J usage is TRBJ2-4; 7 nucleotides agree with TRBD2. The CDR3 is made up of 16 amino acids. The germline gives CDR1 LGHDT, CDR2 YNNKEL (reference sequence). V lost 0 bases, J lost 6 bases, and 8 bases stayed unmatched. The CDR3 bases are TGTGCCAGCAGCCAAGATCGGGGCGGGAGCCGAAACATTCAGTACTTC. Protein product: CASSQDRGGSRNIQYF.

The chain uses TRBV6-5 and TRBJ2-5; 7 bases map to TRBD1. Germline V gives CDR1 MNHEY, CDR2 SVGAGI. The CDR3 runs 15 residues. V shed 7 bases, J shed 9 bases, and the junction held 17 bases outside the gene matches. The CDR3 DNA follows: TGTGCCAGCAAGACCCCGGGACAGAACGTCGGGGCCCAGTACTTC. Protein: CASKTPGQNVGAQYF.